This TCR beta chain came from a study of molecular identifiers for immune sequencing clone quantification. TCRdb used MiXCR to reprocess the PCR reads, holding one entry per CDR3 protein. The sample consists of approximately 550,000 distinct CDR3 sequences, roughly a fifth of them appearing once. Using 10%, 30% or 50% RNA, naive CD8 libraries were derived from approximately 22,000 to 940,000 sorted cells. Based on a CD8+CD4-CCR7+CD45RA+ profile, naive CD8 T cells were sorted. This clonotype has at least ten counts. Its antigen is not identified. Study-level points and caveats: Clones carrying above 20 RNA copies accounted for over 99% of effector molecules, under 1% in naive cells.

The sequenced sample was naive CD8+ T cells from blood, with Jurkat cell RNA spiked in. As to subset: FACS-sorted CD8+CD4-CCR7+CD45RA+ naive T cells. This TCR was sampled from a human donor in good health. Some libraries in this study had Jurkat cell RNA spiked in.

The CDR3: CASSWDTGYEQYF. CDR3 DNA sequence: TGTGCCAGCAGCTGGGACACAGGCTACGAGCAGTACTTC. This chain links TRBV11-2 with TRBJ2-7, with TRBD1 as a possible D gene (6 bases). CDR3 length equals 13 residues. CDR1 is SGHAT and CDR2 is FQNNGV in the germline V gene. The V and J ends lost 4 bases and 3 bases respectively, with 10 bases between them.